A selection of T cell receptor beta chains follows, all from one sample in a study of PD-1 blockade in mismatch repair-deficient tumors. Using immunoSEQ multiplex PCR, the repertoire was profiled, and TCRdb retains in-frame clones only, with some absent. The data show over 60,000 clones, more than 70% seen once. The sample was peripheral blood, taken 52 weeks after starting pembrolizumab. These receptors were obtained from an adult with mismatch repair-deficient cancer. CDR3s include the opening cysteine and the closing phenylalanine or tryptophan. Each record gives: clone size, V gene, J gene, D gene, CDR3 DNA, CDR3 protein. The D gene is left open where the match is weak. Size tells how often a clone was seen (once, few, many) or the class of an expanded clone, and some rows leave it out.

clone_size: .; v_call: TRBV18; j_call: TRBJ2-7; d_call: TRBD1; cdr3_nt: TGTGCCAGCTCATCTCTAGGGGTTGGCTCGGACAGGGGCTACGAGCAGTACTTC; cdr3_aa: CASSSLGVGSDRGYEQYF
clone_size: .; v_call: TRBV15; j_call: TRBJ2-5; d_call: .; cdr3_nt: TGTGCCACCAGCAGAGGCAGGGAGACCCAGTACTTC; cdr3_aa: CATSRGRETQYF
clone_size: .; v_call: TRBV4-3; j_call: TRBJ1-5; d_call: .; cdr3_nt: TGCGCCAGCAGCCAAGATTGGGAAGATCAGCCCCAGCATTTT; cdr3_aa: CASSQDWEDQPQHF
clone_size: .; v_call: TRBV7-2; j_call: TRBJ1-1; d_call: .; cdr3_nt: TGTGCCAGCAGCTTGGGGGGAGTGAGCACTGAAGCTTTCTTT; cdr3_aa: CASSLGGVSTEAFF
clone_size: .; v_call: TRBV9; j_call: TRBJ2-7; d_call: TRBD2; cdr3_nt: TGTGCCAGCAGCCCTCGGACTAGCGGGAAGGGTGAGCAGTACTTC; cdr3_aa: CASSPRTSGKGEQYF
clone_size: .; v_call: TRBV29-1; j_call: TRBJ2-1; d_call: .; cdr3_nt: TGCAGCGTTGACCGGGAGATGGCCAATGAGCAGTTCTTC; cdr3_aa: CSVDREMANEQFF
clone_size: .; v_call: TRBV2; j_call: TRBJ2-5; d_call: TRBD2; cdr3_nt: TGTGCCAGCAGTGATGGGACGGTTTGGATGGGAGGGCAAGAGACCCAGTACTTC; cdr3_aa: CASSDGTVWMGGQETQYF
clone_size: .; v_call: TRBV19; j_call: TRBJ2-1; d_call: .; cdr3_nt: TGTGCCAGTAGTATCGGCGGGGGCGCGTACAATGAGCAGTTCTTC; cdr3_aa: CASSIGGGAYNEQFF
clone_size: .; v_call: TRBV7-8; j_call: TRBJ2-3; d_call: .; cdr3_nt: TGTGCCAGCAGCTTAACGACTGGCACAGATACGCAGTATTTT; cdr3_aa: CASSLTTGTDTQYF
clone_size: .; v_call: TRBV19; j_call: TRBJ2-1; d_call: .; cdr3_nt: TGTGCCAGTAGTATGGGCGTAGCCAATGAGCAGTTCTTC; cdr3_aa: CASSMGVANEQFF
clone_size: few; v_call: TRBV7-9; j_call: TRBJ2-7; d_call: .; cdr3_nt: TGTGCCAGCAGCTTAGCTGCGGCAGCCTACGAGCAGTACTTC; cdr3_aa: CASSLAAAAYEQYF
clone_size: .; v_call: TRBV27; j_call: TRBJ2-1; d_call: .; cdr3_nt: TGTGCCAGCACGAAGACTAGGGAAATGTACAATGAGCAGTTCTTC; cdr3_aa: CASTKTREMYNEQFF
clone_size: .; v_call: TRBV5-8; j_call: TRBJ2-7; d_call: .; cdr3_nt: TGTGCCAGCAACCCATGGGGCAGCGTCAACTACGAGCAGTACTTC; cdr3_aa: CASNPWGSVNYEQYF
clone_size: .; v_call: TRBV15; j_call: TRBJ1-2; d_call: .; cdr3_nt: TGTGCCACCAGCAGAGATTGGTCAGACAACTATGGCTACACCTTC; cdr3_aa: CATSRDWSDNYGYTF
clone_size: once; v_call: TRBV9; j_call: TRBJ2-1; d_call: .; cdr3_nt: TGTGCCAGCAGCGTAGGGGGTTTGGGCGGTGAGCAGTTCTTC; cdr3_aa: CASSVGGLGGEQFF
clone_size: .; v_call: TRBV5-4; j_call: TRBJ2-3; d_call: TRBD1; cdr3_nt: TGTGCCAGCAGCTTACCGGGACAGGGTATAGATACGCAGTATTTT; cdr3_aa: CASSLPGQGIDTQYF
clone_size: .; v_call: TRBV5-1; j_call: TRBJ2-1; d_call: TRBD2; cdr3_nt: TGCGCCAGCAGCCCCCGGGGGGGGCCATGCCTGAGGAATGAGCAGTTCTTC; cdr3_aa: CASSPRGGPCLRNEQFF
clone_size: once; v_call: TRBV6-6; j_call: TRBJ1-4; d_call: TRBD1; cdr3_nt: TGTGCCAGCAGCTCTGACAGGGGAGGGGAAAAACTGTTTTTT; cdr3_aa: CASSSDRGGEKLFF
clone_size: .; v_call: TRBV6-4; j_call: TRBJ2-2; d_call: TRBD2; cdr3_nt: TGTGCCAGCAGTGGTCCGGGGAGTAGCGGGCTGAACACCGGGGAGCTGTTTTTT; cdr3_aa: CASSGPGSSGLNTGELFF
clone_size: once; v_call: TRBV29-1; j_call: TRBJ1-2; d_call: .; cdr3_nt: TGCAGCGTTAGAACAGGCGCGACTAACTATGGCTACACCTTC; cdr3_aa: CSVRTGATNYGYTF
clone_size: .; v_call: TRBV5-1; j_call: TRBJ2-5; d_call: .; cdr3_nt: TGCGCCAGCACGCGGGGAAGGGAGGAAGAGACCCAGTACTTC; cdr3_aa: CASTRGREEETQYF
clone_size: .; v_call: TRBV7-6; j_call: TRBJ1-2; d_call: .; cdr3_nt: TGTGCCAGCGGGAAGGGGGGTAACTATGGCTACACCTTC; cdr3_aa: CASGKGGNYGYTF
clone_size: .; v_call: TRBV14; j_call: TRBJ2-1; d_call: .; cdr3_nt: TGTGCCAGCAGCCAAGATGTAACTAGCCGGAGTATGTACAATGAGCAGTTCTTC; cdr3_aa: CASSQDVTSRSMYNEQFF
clone_size: .; v_call: TRBV5-8; j_call: TRBJ2-3; d_call: TRBD2; cdr3_nt: TGTGCCAGCAGCCACGGACTAGCGGGTCGCACAGATACGCAGTATTTT; cdr3_aa: CASSHGLAGRTDTQYF
clone_size: few; v_call: TRBV18; j_call: TRBJ1-1; d_call: TRBD1; cdr3_nt: TGTGCCAGCTCATCCCGAAAGGGACAGTCCACTGAAGCTTTCTTT; cdr3_aa: CASSSRKGQSTEAFF
clone_size: few; v_call: TRBV5-1; j_call: TRBJ2-5; d_call: TRBD2; cdr3_nt: TGCGCCAGCAGCTTTCTTCTAGCGGGAGTCGGGGAGACCCAGTACTTC; cdr3_aa: CASSFLLAGVGETQYF
clone_size: .; v_call: TRBV4-1; j_call: TRBJ2-7; d_call: TRBD2; cdr3_nt: TGCGCCAGCAGCCAAGATCTAGCGGGAGGTTCCTACGAGCAGTACTTC; cdr3_aa: CASSQDLAGGSYEQYF
clone_size: .; v_call: TRBV19; j_call: TRBJ2-3; d_call: TRBD1; cdr3_nt: TGTGCCAGTAGGACGGGACAGGGGGCAGGAGATACGCAGTATTTT; cdr3_aa: CASRTGQGAGDTQYF
clone_size: .; v_call: TRBV6-6; j_call: TRBJ1-1; d_call: .; cdr3_nt: TGTGCCAGCAGCTACAGTCCTCGACCCATGAACACTGAAGCTTTCTTT; cdr3_aa: CASSYSPRPMNTEAFF
clone_size: once; v_call: TRBV6-5; j_call: TRBJ2-7; d_call: .; cdr3_nt: TGTGCCAGCAGGATCAACAGAGCCTACGAGCAGTACTTC; cdr3_aa: CASRINRAYEQYF
clone_size: .; v_call: TRBV29-1; j_call: TRBJ2-5; d_call: .; cdr3_nt: TGCAGCGTTGAAGTGGTGGAGACCCAGTACTTC; cdr3_aa: CSVEVVETQYF
clone_size: .; v_call: TRBV25-1; j_call: TRBJ1-4; d_call: .; cdr3_nt: TGTGCCAGCAGTGAACGGATAGGAGGGTCGAGTAATGAAAAACTGTTTTTT; cdr3_aa: CASSERIGGSSNEKLFF
clone_size: .; v_call: TRBV2; j_call: TRBJ2-3; d_call: .; cdr3_nt: TGTGCCAGCAGTGAAGCCCTGAAACGCACAGATACGCAGTATTTT; cdr3_aa: CASSEALKRTDTQYF
clone_size: .; v_call: TRBV10-3; j_call: TRBJ1-1; d_call: .; cdr3_nt: TGTGCCATCTGGGACATTTCCGTCATGAACACTGAAGCTTTCTTT; cdr3_aa: CAIWDISVMNTEAFF
clone_size: .; v_call: TRBV4-3; j_call: TRBJ2-7; d_call: .; cdr3_nt: TGCGCCAGCAGCCAAGGCAGAGTAGGCGAGCAGTACTTC; cdr3_aa: CASSQGRVGEQYF
clone_size: .; v_call: TRBV5-6; j_call: TRBJ2-7; d_call: .; cdr3_nt: TGTGCCAGCAGCTTGGAACAGACCTACTTCTACGAGCAGTACTTC; cdr3_aa: CASSLEQTYFYEQYF
clone_size: .; v_call: TRBV4-3; j_call: TRBJ2-3; d_call: TRBD1; cdr3_nt: TGCGCCAGCAGCCAGGGCGGACAGGTCGCAGATACGCAGTATTTT; cdr3_aa: CASSQGGQVADTQYF